This T cell receptor beta chain was found in a study of beta chain features in type 1 diabetes. The wider study: Cell yields, gender and age were similar in healthy donors and patients.

Trimming shortened V by 6 bases and J by 6 bases, and 12 bases separated the two germline ends. The germline V gene has CDR1 PRHDT and CDR2 FYEKMQ (reference sequence). This CDR3 spans 12 amino acids. This clone was observed many times. Expressed TCRB transcripts got sequenced, as all isolated RNA was reverse transcribed. TCRdb keeps only in-frame clones here, not all; method: immunoSEQ multiplex PCR. Of roughly 500,000 clones listed, around 10% are singletons. The sequence was obtained from a young woman in good health. This rearrangement joins TRBV13 to TRBJ2-7; no definite D call. The material sequenced was naive CD4+ T cells from blood. The CDR3 loop is CASSLKLSEQYV. CDR3 DNA sequence: TGTGCCAGCAGTTTAAAGCTGTCCGAGCAGTACGTC.